The T cell receptor (beta chain) described here comes from a study of blood T cell repertoires in COVID-19. Study details: Researchers got acute and convalescent COVID-19 samples from the United States, Italy and Spain.

Authors' methods: Estimates of nucleated cell counts were drawn from the amplification of reference gene primers. Data came from immunoSEQ multiplex PCR; TCRdb stores just in-frame clones and leaves some out. The DNA gave D and trimming, while V, J and clone size come from that table. In the table there are more than 45,000 clones, around nine tenths of which are singletons. The receptor was isolated from a woman aged 80 or over with acute or convalescent COVID-19. The specimen sequenced was peripheral blood.

DNA of the CDR3: TGTGCCAGAGCGATCGGGGGTCCTTTCAGCTCTGGAAACACCATATATTTT. Residues: CARAIGGPFSSGNTIYF. J is TRBJ1-3 and V is TRBV27; weak D call: TRBD1 (5 bases). Deletions cut 9 bases from V and 0 bases from J, with 21 bases between. The germline V gene encodes CDR1 MNHEY and CDR2 SMNVEV (reference sequence). The CDR3 is made up of 17 amino acids.